This TCR beta chain was observed in a study of CD8 T cells in ankylosing spondylitis (dated by TCRdb to between 2016 and 2019). About the full investigation: T cell receptor beta repertoires were profiled in healthy donors and ankylosing spondylitis patients so that disease-linked TCR variants could be found. The whole study cohort included 90 to 120 healthy donors and under 30 ankylosing spondylitis patients. Samples of peripheral blood were taken, and for ankylosing spondylitis patients, synovial fluid was collected as well.

The instrument was an Illumina HiSeq 2500. Quantitative 5'-RACE with molecular barcodes was the method used to prepare the TCR beta libraries. The authors processed their data as follows. Disease-linked TCR variants were identified with a new computational method built on a probabilistic model of VDJ rearrangement. The public reads were reanalyzed by TCRdb: fastp trimming at Q25, MiXCR alignment, in-frame beta chains only. CDR3 protein duplicates are merged, each entry listing the most common genes and DNA. Here the V and J calls rest on TCRdb's processing, not on the authors' analysis. The sample table lists under 450,000 distinct CDR3 sequences, roughly a sixth of them with a count of one. The top ten hold approximately 1% of the sample. In this sample, this clonotype turned up many times. No cognate antigen has been identified for it. The input lacks base qualities; no much larger clone sits a single base away.

The investigation overall reported the following: The disease-linked clones showed a CD8+ phenotype and occurred at relatively low frequencies in peripheral blood. Some motif variants had previously been reported in the synovial fluid and blood of reactive arthritis patients, which suggests shared mechanisms of disease initiation. According to the report, matched synovial fluid samples from ankylosing spondylitis patients were significantly enriched for the disease-linked clones. Blood from ankylosing spondylitis patients appeared to be characterized by a TCR beta motif composed of under 10 highly homologous amino acid variants.

The V and J ends are trimmed by 0 bases and 4 bases, leaving 12 bases between them. The CDR3, from cysteine to phenylalanine, totals 15 residues. Kept here is only the CDR3 DNA, which spans 45 bases and is read in frame from base 1. The germline V gene provides CDR1 MGHRA and CDR2 YSYEKL. This receptor was obtained from a male donor with ankylosing spondylitis. The sequence joins TRBV4-1 to TRBJ1-2; the D gene cannot be named for sure. Sequenced material: blood, either unsorted or a sorted T cell fraction (not recorded which). Read as DNA, the sequence is TGCGCCAGCAGCCAAGATCGGCAGATATCCTATGGCTACACCTTC. Translation gives CASSQDRQISYGYTF.